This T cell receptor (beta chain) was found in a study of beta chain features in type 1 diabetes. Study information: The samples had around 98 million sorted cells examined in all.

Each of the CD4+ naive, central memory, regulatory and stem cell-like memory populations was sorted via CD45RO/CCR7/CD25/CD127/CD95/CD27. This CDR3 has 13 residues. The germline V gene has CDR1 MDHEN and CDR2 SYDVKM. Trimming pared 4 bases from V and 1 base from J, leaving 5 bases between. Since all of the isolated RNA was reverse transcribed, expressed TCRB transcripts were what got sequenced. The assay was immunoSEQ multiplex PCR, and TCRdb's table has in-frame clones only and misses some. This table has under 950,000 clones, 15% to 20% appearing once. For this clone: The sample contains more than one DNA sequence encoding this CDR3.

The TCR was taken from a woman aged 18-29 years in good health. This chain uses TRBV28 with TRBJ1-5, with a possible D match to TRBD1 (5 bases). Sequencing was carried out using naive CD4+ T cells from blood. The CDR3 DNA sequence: TGTGCCAGCAGTTCAGGGAGCAATCAGCCCCAGCATTTT. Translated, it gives CASSSGSNQPQHF.